This T cell receptor (beta chain) stems from a study of circulating CD8 cells and anti-PD-1 response in melanoma. The wider study: Anti-PD-1 was first-line therapy for about 50% of the 13 patients. Study-wide results and limits: Peptide assays on expanded sorted subsets replaced tumor-based reactivity testing.

This clonotype was recorded a few times. Its antigen is not identified. Germline V gene sequence: CDR1 MNHNS, CDR2 SASEGT. The V end lost 2 bases, the J end lost 4 bases, and 9 bases lay between the germline ends. The CDR3 covers 14 residues. The QIAseq Immune Repertoire TCR panel built the libraries from roughly 15 ng of total RNA. MiXCR, run by TCRdb on the reads, gives a single entry per CDR3 protein. The sample consists of roughly 820 distinct CDR3 sequences, 5% to 6.5% of them appearing once. Four subsets defined by PD-1 and/or TIGIT were sorted from live CD3+CD8+TCRalphabeta+ cells. The receptor was derived from a human donor with melanoma. The sample in question was CD8+ T cells from PBMCs, obtained at baseline or after one month of anti-PD-1 therapy (not recorded which). The chain uses TRBV6-1 and TRBJ1-5; no definite D call. The CDR3 is CASSEFEENQPQHF. DNA of the CDR3: TGTGCCAGCAGTGAATTTGAGGAAAATCAGCCCCAGCATTTT.